The rows below give T cell receptor beta chains drawn from one sample of a study of blood T cell repertoires in COVID-19. Produced via immunoSEQ multiplex PCR; TCRdb's table is partial and in-frame only. The data contain about 390,000 clones, more than 75% of them singletons. The material sequenced was PBMCs or T cells enriched from blood (not recorded which). Receptor source: a woman between 45 and 60 years old who had recovered from COVID-19. The CDR3 runs from the conserved cysteine through the conserved F or W. Each record gives: clone size, J gene, V gene, D gene, CDR3 DNA, CDR3 protein. D genes are given only for firm matches. Clone size is shown for a subset of rows, as once, few, many or a class of expanded clone.

- TRBJ1-1 TRBV28 TRBD1 TGTGCCAGCAGTTTACTCCAGGGGGTAGCTTTCTTT CASSLLQGVAFF
- TRBJ1-5 TRBV27 TRBD1 TGTGCCAGCGGGACGCTACAGGGGAATCATCAGCCCCAGCATTTT CASGTLQGNHQPQHF
- TRBJ2-2 TRBV5-1 TRBD2 TGCGCCAGCAGCTCGGGGGGGTCGAACACCGGGGAGCTGTTTTTT CASSSGGSNTGELFF
once TRBJ2-5 TRBV12-5 TRBD2 TGTGCTAGTGGATCAGCGGGGCGGGCGCCAGAGACCCAGTACTTC CASGSAGRAPETQYF
- TRBJ1-3 TRBV7-2 TRBD1 TGTGCCAGCAGCTCCGACCCGGACAGGGGGTACGGAAACACCATATATTTT CASSSDPDRGYGNTIYF
- TRBJ1-1 TRBV24-1 TRBD1 TGTGCCACCAGAACAGGGGGGGGAGCTAACACTGAAGCTTTCTTT CATRTGGGANTEAFF
- TRBJ1-2 TRBV5-4 TRBD1 TGTGCCAGCAGCTTGGTAGGGGGCGTGATCTATGGCTACACCTTC CASSLVGGVIYGYTF
- TRBJ1-3 TRBV5-1 TRBD1 TGCGCCAGCAGCTTTGGGACAGGGTTATTTGGAAACACCATATATTTT CASSFGTGLFGNTIYF
- TRBJ1-2 TRBV7-2 - TGTGCCAGCAGCTTCCCCACCTCCGGATATACACAGAGGGACTATGGCTACACCTTC CASSFPTSGYTQRDYGYTF
- TRBJ2-1 TRBV19 TRBD2 TGTGCCAGTAGAACCCTCGGGCATAGGGGGGGACTAGCGGGTCTCAATGAGCAGTTCTTC CASRTLGHRGGLAGLNEQFF
- TRBJ1-2 TRBV6-1 TRBD1 TGTGCCAGCAGTGAGGACAGGGGTTTTGGTGGCTACACCTTC CASSEDRGFGGYTF
- TRBJ2-1 TRBV5-5 - TGTGCCAGCAGCTTGGGGTCAGGGGTCTACAATGAGCAGTTCTTC CASSLGSGVYNEQFF
- TRBJ1-1 TRBV2 TRBD1 TGTGCCAGCAGTCCAAGGACAGGGCTGAACACTGAAGCTTTCTTT CASSPRTGLNTEAFF
- TRBJ2-3 TRBV10-2 TRBD2 TGCGCCAGCAGTGTGGCTAGCGGACTCACAGATACGCAGTATTTT CASSVASGLTDTQYF
- TRBJ1-1 TRBV30 - TGTGCCTGGAGTGGCACCCGGGGGTGGGCTTTCTTT CAWSGTRGWAFF
- TRBJ2-5 TRBV3-1/TRBV3-2 - TGTGCCAGCAGCCAAGACGCAGCTCTAAACTATCAAGAGACCCAGTACTTC CASSQDAALNYQETQYF
- TRBJ1-2 TRBV6-5 - TGTGCCAGCAGTTCACAGAGAAATACTAACTATGGCTACACCTTC CASSSQRNTNYGYTF
- TRBJ1-2 TRBV2 - TGTGCCAGGTTCGGAGGGGCCCGGAGCTACACCTTC CARFGGARSYTF
few TRBJ1-1 TRBV19 TRBD1 TGTGCCAGTAGGGACACTACAGGGGTTTGGGGCAAGACTGAAGCTTTCTTT CASRDTTGVWGKTEAFF
once TRBJ1-2 TRBV3-1/TRBV3-2 TRBD1 TGTGCCAGCAGCCAGATACAGGGGGGCGGCTATGGCTACACCTTC CASSQIQGGGYGYTF
- TRBJ2-1 TRBV4-1 TRBD1 TGCGCCAGCAGCCAAGCTCCTATACAGGGGGTTGACTACAATGAGCAGTTCTTC CASSQAPIQGVDYNEQFF
- TRBJ1-2 TRBV27 TRBD1 TGTGCCAGCAGAAAAACAGGGGACAACTATGGCTACACCTTC CASRKTGDNYGYTF
- TRBJ2-4 TRBV5-4 TRBD1 TGTGCCAGCAGCTTGCCAGGACAGGGACACATTCAGTACTTC CASSLPGQGHIQYF
- TRBJ2-7 TRBV7-2 - TGTGCCAGCAGCTTAACCCCCTCGGACGAGCAGTACTTC CASSLTPSDEQYF
- TRBJ2-2 TRBV19 TRBD2 TGTGCCAGTAGTCCCGGACTAGCGGGGGGCCTGGCTGCCGGGGAGCTGTTTTTT CASSPGLAGGLAAGELFF
once TRBJ2-5 TRBV7-9 TRBD2 TGTGCCAGCAGCCCCCCCAGATTAGGAGAGCGGGGGACCCAGTACTTC CASSPPRLGERGTQYF
- TRBJ1-1 TRBV19 - TGTGCCAGTAGTCCGGACACCAACCGAGCTTTCTTT CASSPDTNRAFF
- TRBJ1-2 TRBV7-9 TRBD1 TGTGCCAGCAGCTTAGGCTTGGACAGGGGAGATGGCTACACCTTC CASSLGLDRGDGYTF
- TRBJ1-1 TRBV5-6 - TGTGCCAGCAGCCCAAAGATCGGGACACCCCTTGAAGCTTTCTTT CASSPKIGTPLEAFF
- TRBJ1-1 TRBV7-2 TRBD1 TGTGCCAGCAGAATTAGGCCCGGCCGGGACAGCGGTGAAGCTTTCTTT CASRIRPGRDSGEAFF
once TRBJ1-1 TRBV2 - TGTGCCAGCCAACCAGAGGCAGTGAACACTGAAGCTTTCTTT CASQPEAVNTEAFF
once TRBJ1-1 TRBV7-9 TRBD1 TGTGCCAGCAGAGGGGACAGGGCCAACACTGAAGCTTTCTTT CASRGDRANTEAFF
- TRBJ1-5 TRBV28 TRBD1 TGTGCCAGCAGGGGACAGGGTTCCAATCAGCCCCAGCATTTT CASRGQGSNQPQHF
once TRBJ1-2 TRBV19 - TGTGCCAGTAGTATAGATCACTACCGGGAAACCTATGGCTACACCTTC CASSIDHYRETYGYTF
few TRBJ2-3 TRBV5-1 TRBD2 TGCGCCAGCAGCTCCGGACTAGATCGGGCAGATACGCAGTATTTT CASSSGLDRADTQYF
- TRBJ1-5 TRBV2 - TGTGCCAGCAAGCTGAATTCCGGACAGTTTCAGCCCCAGCATTTT CASKLNSGQFQPQHF
- TRBJ2-1 TRBV13 - TGTGCCAGCAGCCCAGGGACACCGGCGGGTGAGCAGTTCTTC CASSPGTPAGEQFF
- TRBJ2-7 TRBV5-1 TRBD2 TGCGCCAGCAGCAAGACTAGCGGGGGCCGGTCCTACGAGCAGTACTTC CASSKTSGGRSYEQYF
- TRBJ2-3 TRBV7-8 - TGTGCCAGCAGCTTTCGCGTCAGACTCACAGATACGCAGTATTTT CASSFRVRLTDTQYF
once TRBJ1-2 TRBV4-3 - TGCGCCAGCAGCCTCGGGATAACCTGGGCGGGAGGGGGCTACACCTTC CASSLGITWAGGGYTF
- TRBJ2-3 TRBV18 - TGTGCCAGCTCACCAAGGCCGGGGGATCTCACAGATACGCAGTATTTT CASSPRPGDLTDTQYF
once TRBJ2-7 TRBV5-1 - TGCGCCAGCAGCTTGAGACTAGTGGGGAACGAGCAGTACTTC CASSLRLVGNEQYF
- TRBJ1-4 TRBV5-1 - TGCGCCAGCAGCTTAGCAGGGTCATCTAACGAAAAACTGTTTTTT CASSLAGSSNEKLFF
- TRBJ2-2 TRBV27 - TGTGCCAGCAAGACTTTGAACACCGGGGAGCTGTTTTTT CASKTLNTGELFF
- TRBJ2-5 TRBV3-1/TRBV3-2 TRBD2 TGTGCCAGCAGCCAAGAACGGGGGGGCAACCTCCAAGAGACCCAGTACTTC CASSQERGGNLQETQYF
- TRBJ2-7 TRBV19 TRBD1 TGTGCCAGTAGTCTTTACCGGGACAGGGACTACGAGCAGTACTTC CASSLYRDRDYEQYF
- TRBJ1-2 TRBV27 TRBD1 TGTGCCAGCAGTTTCGGGACAGGGGAACGTTATGGCTACACCTTC CASSFGTGERYGYTF
- TRBJ2-1 TRBV24-1 TRBD1 TGTGCCACCAGTCGGACAGGGGGTTGGGGTGAGCAGTTCTTC CATSRTGGWGEQFF
- TRBJ1-1 TRBV21-1 - TGTGCCAGCAGCAAAGATTGCCACAGGCGGTACCCTGAAGCTTTCTTT CASSKDCHRRYPEAFF
- TRBJ1-2 TRBV4-2 - TGTGCCAGCAGCCAAGACGAGGGCTCCTATGGCTACACCTTC CASSQDEGSYGYTF
- TRBJ2-7 TRBV9 TRBD2 TGTGCCAGCAGCGTGAGCGGGGTTTCCTCCTACGAGCAGTACTTC CASSVSGVSSYEQYF
- TRBJ1-1 TRBV6-5 - TGTGCCAGCAGTTATATTGAGGGCCCTACCATGGGAGCTTTCTTT CASSYIEGPTMGAFF
- TRBJ2-7 TRBV18 - TGTGCCAGCTCACCCACGGCAGGGGTTGAGCAGTACTTC CASSPTAGVEQYF
- TRBJ2-7 TRBV10-3 TRBD1 TGTGCCATCAGTGAGGTGGACAGGGACGAGCAGTACTTC CAISEVDRDEQYF
- TRBJ1-4 TRBV6-5 TRBD1 TGTGCCAGCAGGGCGATAGGGGGCTGGGGGGAAAAACTGTTTTTT CASRAIGGWGEKLFF